This is a list of T cell receptor beta chains from one sample in a study of T cell repertoires in cytomegalovirus infection. TCRdb itself ran the reads through MiXCR, one entry per CDR3 protein. There are about 920,000 distinct CDR3 sequences in the sample; approximately 31% occur only once, and around 15% lies in the top ten. These receptors' antigens are unknown. This specimen consisted of cultured CD8+ T cells from PBMCs, obtained from culture after CMV antigen stimulation. The receptors stem from a human donor in good health (CMV status not recorded). Some clones in this sample may be carry-over from other donors' samples. The CDR3 runs from the conserved cysteine through the conserved F or W. The order of the fields is V gene, clone size, D gene, J gene, CDR3 protein, CDR3 DNA. The D gene is left open where the match is weak. A clone size is listed for some rows: how often the clone was seen (once, few, many), or a class if it is expanded.

>TRBV27|.|TRBD2|TRBJ2-3
CANANGGTSGDTQYF
TGTGCCAACGCAAACGGCGGGACTAGCGGAGATACGCAGTATTTT
>TRBV7-6|many|.|TRBJ2-2
CASSRQRVTGELFF
TGTGCCAGCAGCCGTCAGCGTGTCACCGGGGAGCTGTTTTTT
>TRBV19|few|.|TRBJ2-7
CASSIGNSGEQYF
TGTGCCAGTAGTATTGGGAATTCGGGCGAGCAGTACTTC
>TRBV14|.|TRBD1|TRBJ2-5
CASSHGTAYQETQYF
TGTGCCAGCAGCCATGGGACAGCGTACCAAGAGACCCAGTACTTC
>TRBV6-5|.|TRBD1|TRBJ2-2
CASSRGQGTTGELFF
TGTGCCAGCAGTCGCGGACAGGGGACAACCGGGGAGCTGTTTTTT
>TRBV27|few|.|TRBJ1-1
CASSQGTLNPEAFF
TGTGCCAGCAGCCAGGGAACCCTAAACCCTGAAGCTTTCTTT
>TRBV5-1|few|.|TRBJ1-2
CASSLFQSNYGYTF
TGCGCCAGCAGCTTATTTCAGTCTAACTATGGCTACACCTTC
>TRBV11-1|.|.|TRBJ2-5
CASSLEGIETQYF
TGTGCCAGCAGCTTGGAAGGGATAGAGACCCAGTACTTC
>TRBV2|.|TRBD2|TRBJ2-3
CASSAKRTGGRMTDTQYF
TGTGCCAGCAGTGCCAAGCGGACGGGGGGGCGGATGACAGATACGCAGTATTTT
>TRBV12-3/TRBV12-4|many|.|TRBJ1-1
CASSLGMNTEAFF
TGTGCCAGCAGCTTGGGAATGAACACTGAAGCTTTCTTT
>TRBV4-1|.|.|TRBJ2-1
CASSHQGLEQFF
TGCGCCAGCAGCCACCAGGGACTTGAGCAGTTCTTC
>TRBV12-3/TRBV12-4|many|TRBD1|TRBJ1-1
CASSRTGLNTEAFF
TGCGCCAGCAGCCGGACAGGATTGAACACTGAAGCTTTCTTT